This TCR beta chain was observed in a study of PD-1 blockade in classical Hodgkin lymphoma. Study results and caveats: Similar baseline diversity was found in complete responders and newly diagnosed patients. As was reported, newly diagnosed patients showed lower baseline TCR diversity than healthy donors did. Excluded were patients who started nivolumab under 1 year after ASCT, a group that had lower diversity.

This clone qualifies as medium-sized. Its specificity is unknown. All patients relapsed after autologous stem cell transplantation, and brentuximab vedotin exposure varied. Progressive disease, partial response or complete response was each patient's best response. TCRdb's copy holds only in-frame clones and misses some; the assay was immunoSEQ multiplex PCR. Altogether about 9,900 clones are present, roughly nine tenths being singletons, with the ten largest covering approximately 14%. Germline V gene lookup returns CDR1 LGHNA and CDR2 YNFKEQ. The CDR3 is made up of 15 amino acids. V dropped 4 bases and J dropped 8; count of bases not matched to a gene: 10.

This sample comprised peripheral blood mononuclear cells (PBMCs), obtained at baseline. The receptor was isolated from a human donor with classical Hodgkin lymphoma. The chain links TRBV4-2 to TRBJ2-2, with 7 bases identical to TRBD2. The CDR3: CASSPILGLVGELFF. Written as DNA, the CDR3 is TGTGCCAGCAGCCCAATACTTGGACTAGTTGGGGAGCTGTTTTTT.